A single sample is the source of the 10 T cell receptor beta chains below, sequenced in a study of vaccination and CD4 T cells after COVID-19. Treatment reported: roughly nine-day PBMC culture with coronavirus spike peptide pools or control peptides (ViraFEST assay). With the Oncomine TCR Beta short-read assay, DNA from cultured CD4+ T cells was sequenced. MiXCR, applied by TCRdb to the PCR reads, yields one record per CDR3 protein. The top ten hold just over 14% of the sample, which has about 16,000 distinct CDR3 sequences, under 40% seen once. Antigens for these TCRs are unknown. Source material: cultured CD4+ T cells from blood. The receptors derive from a human donor with COVID-19.

This clonotype was detected only once. The junction shows a germline mismatch at one end, possibly a read error. The chain has TRBV5-8 and TRBJ1-5; possibly TRBD1 for D (5 bases). The V gene's germline CDR1 is SGHTS and CDR2 YDEGEE. This CDR3 has 15 residues. CDR3 coding DNA: TGTGCCAGCACCCGATTGGGGCAGAGTGATCAGCCCCAACATTTT. Translating gives CASTRLGQSDQPQHF.

This clonotype turned up a few times. The chain uses TRBV28 and TRBJ1-2; D is unresolved. The V gene lost 5 bases and the J gene lost 4 bases, with 8 bases spanning the gap. CDR3 length: 12 residues. CDR1 MDHEN and CDR2 SYDVKM come from the germline V gene. The CDR3 is CASSPALYGYTF. DNA for the CDR3: TGTGCCAGCAGTCCCGCGCTCTATGGCTACACCTTC.

The rearrangement links TRBV20-1 to TRBJ2-7, with 11 bases fitting TRBD1. Trimming cost V 3 bases and J 2 bases; bases outside gene matches: 3. CDR3 length: 14 residues. Germline CDR1 is DFQATT and CDR2 is SNEGSKA (reference sequence). Written as DNA, the CDR3 is TGCAGTGCTAGGCCGGGACAGGGGGCCTACGAGCAGTACTTC. Encoded protein: CSARPGQGAYEQYF.

By sample fraction, this clonotype is medium-sized. CDR3 DNA: TGTGCCAGCAGTGAATACCCAATTGAAGCTTTCTTT. It codes for CASSEYPIEAFF. This chain joins TRBV6-1 and TRBJ1-1; D unresolved. This CDR3 comprises 12 residues. V lost 2 bases to trimming and J lost 7 bases, with 8 bases between them. CDR1 and CDR2 from the germline V gene are MNHNS and SASEGT.

In its sample, this clonotype was seen once. No conserved phenylalanine or tryptophan ends this CDR3, so it is likely a read error. The J gene is TRBJ1-1, the V gene TRBV6-1, with D unclear. The CDR3 is made up of 12 amino acids. Trimming pared 7 bases from V and 4 bases from J, leaving 10 bases between. Germline V lookup: CDR1 MNHNS, CDR2 SASEGT. CDR3 sequence reads: CASKDTGTEAFL. For the CDR3, the DNA is TGTGCCAGCAAGGATACTGGCACTGAAGCTTTCCTT.

This clonotype was found a few times. This chain links TRBV29-1 with TRBJ2-4; weak D call: TRBD1 (6 bases). Germline CDR1 reads SQVTM; CDR2 reads ANQGSEA. V lost 6 bases and J lost 7, with 10 bases in between. This CDR3 has 11 amino acids. The CDR3 reads CSVVDRNIQYF. In DNA form, the CDR3 reads TGCAGCGTCGTAGACAGGAACATTCAGTACTTC.

This clonotype was observed a handful of times. V gene TRBV19 combines with J gene TRBJ1-2; no clear D. In germline, CDR1 is LNHDA, CDR2 SQIVND (reference sequence). V lost 3 bases, J lost 2 bases, and 10 bases lay in between. The CDR3 length is 14 residues. The CDR3 here is CASSIRGRNYGYTF. DNA of the CDR3: TGTGCCAGTAGTATCCGGGGTAGAAACTATGGCTACACCTTC.

In its sample, this clonotype was seen a few times. In DNA, the CDR3 is TGTGCCACCAGCAGAGGAGGGTTTAGCAATCAGCCCCAGCATTTT. This encodes CATSRGGFSNQPQHF. This chain connects TRBV15 to TRBJ1-5; D is ambiguous. The length of the CDR3 is 15 residues. The V and J ends lost 1 base and 0 bases respectively, with 7 bases between them. The germline V gene encodes CDR1 LNHNV and CDR2 YYDKDF (reference sequence).

V gene TRBV12-5 combines with J gene TRBJ1-1; D may be TRBD1 (5 bases). The CDR3 has 13 amino acids. Trimming removed 1 base at V and 3 bases at J, with 6 bases between. CDR1 is LGHNT and CDR2 is FRNRAP in the germline V gene. CDR3 nucleotide sequence: TGTGCTAGTGGTTTGGGGGGGGACACTGAAGCTTTCTTT. As protein: CASGLGGDTEAFF. Using reference TRBV12-5 and TRBJ1-1 for the parts outside the CDR3, the full variable domain is DARVTQTPRHKVTEMGQEVTMRCQPILGHNTVFWYRQTMMQGLELLAYFRNRAPLDDSGMPKDRFSAEMPDATLATLKIQPSEPRDSAVYFCASGLGGDTEAFFGQGTRLTVV.

This chain connects TRBV7-3 to TRBJ2-3, with 8 bases identical to TRBD2. The ends lost 4 bases at V and 0 bases at J; junction bases unmatched: 3. The CDR3 length is 15 residues. From germline, CDR1 is SGHTA and CDR2 FQGTGA. CDR3 bases: TGTGCCAGCAGCTCGGGGGGGAGCAGCACAGATACGCAGTATTTT. Translating gives CASSSGGSSTDTQYF.